This T cell receptor beta chain was retrieved from a study of OX40 agonist ivuxolimab in advanced cancers. To note about this clone: Antigen: not known.

The trim removed 4 bases at V and 1 base at J, leaving 11 bases unmatched. CDR1 is KGHSH, CDR2 LQKENI, per germline. The CDR3 covers 17 residues. Study-level results: The specificity for antigen of the expanded peripheral T cells was not determined.

Measured with immunoSEQ multiplex PCR; TCRdb has only the in-frame clones, and not every one. In the table there are 75,000 to 90,000 clones, roughly nine tenths of which are singletons. Sequenced material: CD4+ or CD8+ T cells sorted from blood, taken in a trial of the OX40 agonist ivuxolimab. The V and J genes are TRBV18 and TRBJ1-1; TRBD1 aligns across 8 bases. This clonotype was sampled from an adult with an advanced solid tumor such as melanoma, head and neck, liver or kidney cancer. CDR3 coding DNA: TGTGCCAGCTCACGGTATAGATTAGGGACAGGGAACACTGAAGCTTTCTTT. It is translated as CASSRYRLGTGNTEAFF. The variable domain in full, completed from reference TRBV18 and TRBJ1-1, reads NAGVMQNPRHLVRRRGQEARLRCSPMKGHSHVYWYRQLPEEGLKFMVYLQKENIIDESGMPKERFSAEFPKEGPSILRIQQVVRGDSAAYFCASSRYRLGTGNTEAFFGQGTRLTVV.